This is a list of T cell receptor beta chains from one sample in a study of T cell changes during pregnancy in multiple sclerosis. Assay: immunoSEQ multiplex PCR; the TCRdb copy retains only in-frame clones and omits some. The data hold approximately 32,000 clones, with approximately 92% observed a single time. The sequenced sample was CD8+ T cells from peripheral blood mononuclear cells, obtained in the second trimester of pregnancy. The receptors here all came from a female donor with multiple sclerosis, enrolled in a pregnancy study. The CDR3 runs from the conserved cysteine through the conserved F or W. The D gene is left open where the match is weak. Expanded clones get a size class; other rows say once, few or many, or leave the size out.

abundance	d_gene	v_gene	j_gene	CDR3aa	CDR3nt
medium-sized	TRBD2	TRBV14	TRBJ2-1	CASSRASGRHYNEQFF	TGTGCCAGCAGCCGGGCTAGCGGACGTCACTACAATGAGCAGTTCTTC
NA	TRBD1	TRBV27	TRBJ1-2	CASSRTGGLYGYTF	TGTGCCAGCAGCCGGACAGGGGGACTATATGGCTACACCTTC
NA	TRBD1	TRBV9	TRBJ1-2	CASSSRPGQFYGYTF	TGTGCCAGCAGCTCAAGACCGGGACAGTTCTATGGCTACACCTTC
NA	TRBD2	TRBV18	TRBJ2-3	CASSATAGGTDTQYF	TGTGCCAGCTCCGCGACAGCGGGGGGGACAGATACGCAGTATTTT
once	TRBD2	TRBV16	TRBJ2-2	CASSVGTSGIGELFF	TGTGCCAGCAGCGTCGGCACTAGCGGGATCGGGGAGCTGTTTTTT
few	NA	TRBV7-9	TRBJ1-2	CASFTDYGYTF	TGTGCCAGCTTCACAGACTATGGCTACACCTTC
NA	NA	TRBV19	TRBJ2-2	CASSDSGELFF	TGTGCCAGCTCAGACTCCGGGGAGCTGTTTTTT
once	NA	TRBV5-5	TRBJ2-7	CASSLGQVYEQYF	TGTGCCAGCAGCTTGGGACAGGTCTACGAGCAGTACTTC
NA	NA	TRBV9	TRBJ1-5	CASSKQGNQPQHF	TGTGCCAGCAGCAAGCAGGGTAATCAGCCCCAGCATTTT
once	NA	TRBV5-1	TRBJ2-1	CASSLISGNEQFF	TGCGCCAGCAGCTTGATTTCGGGGAATGAGCAGTTCTTC